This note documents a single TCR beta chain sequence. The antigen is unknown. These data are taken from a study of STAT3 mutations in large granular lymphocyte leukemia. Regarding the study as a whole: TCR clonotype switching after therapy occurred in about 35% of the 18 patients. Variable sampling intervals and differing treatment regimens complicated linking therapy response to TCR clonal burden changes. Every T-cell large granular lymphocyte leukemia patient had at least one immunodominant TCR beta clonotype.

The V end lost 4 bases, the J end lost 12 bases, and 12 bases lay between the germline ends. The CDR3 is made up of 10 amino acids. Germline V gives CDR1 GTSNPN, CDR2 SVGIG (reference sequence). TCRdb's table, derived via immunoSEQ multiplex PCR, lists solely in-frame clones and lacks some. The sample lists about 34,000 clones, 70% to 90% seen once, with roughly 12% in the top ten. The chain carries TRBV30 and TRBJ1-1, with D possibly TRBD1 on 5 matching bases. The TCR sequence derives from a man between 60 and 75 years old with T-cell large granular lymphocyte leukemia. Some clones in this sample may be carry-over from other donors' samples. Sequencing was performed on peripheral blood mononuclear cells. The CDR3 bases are TGTGCCTGGAAACAGGTCGGGACTTTCTTT. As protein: CAWKQVGTFF.